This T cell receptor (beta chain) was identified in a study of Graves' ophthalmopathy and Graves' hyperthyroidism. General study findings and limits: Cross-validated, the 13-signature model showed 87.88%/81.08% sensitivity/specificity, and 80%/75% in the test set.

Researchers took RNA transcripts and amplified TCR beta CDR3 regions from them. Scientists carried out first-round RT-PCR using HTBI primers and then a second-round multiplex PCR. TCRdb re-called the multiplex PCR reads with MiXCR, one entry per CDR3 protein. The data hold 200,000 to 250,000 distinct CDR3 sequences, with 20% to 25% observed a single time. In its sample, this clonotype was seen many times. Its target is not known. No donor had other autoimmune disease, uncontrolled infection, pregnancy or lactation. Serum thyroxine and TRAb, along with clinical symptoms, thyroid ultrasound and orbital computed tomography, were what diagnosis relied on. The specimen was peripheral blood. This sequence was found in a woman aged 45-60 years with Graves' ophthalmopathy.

The CDR3 DNA follows: TGTGCCAGCAGTAACCTAGCGGGAGAGCACACCGGGGAGCTGTTTTTT. Translation: CASSNLAGEHTGELFF. The chain has TRBV28 and TRBJ2-2, with 10 bases aligning to TRBD2. CDR1 is MDHEN, CDR2 SYDVKM, per germline. The CDR3 loop spans 16 amino acids. V lost 5 bases, J lost 3 bases, and 6 bases stayed unmatched.